This section outlines one T cell receptor beta chain sequence together with its context. Since all of the isolated RNA was reverse transcribed, expressed TCRB transcripts were what got sequenced. TCRdb's copy holds only in-frame clones and misses some; the assay was immunoSEQ multiplex PCR. The sample contains 300,000 to 350,000 clones, around 7.6% of which appear only once. These data come from a study of beta chain features in type 1 diabetes. Germline-derived CDR1 and CDR2 are SGHTA and FQGNSA. Deletions cut 1 base from V and 1 base from J, with 14 bases between. This CDR3 comprises 17 residues. The rearrangement uses TRBV7-2 and TRBJ2-4; TRBD1 is a possible D gene (7 bases). The TCR comes from a woman aged 18-29 years in good health. Material: central memory CD4+ T cells from blood. This CDR3 reads CASSLVIRGAAKNIQYF. The CDR3, as DNA: TGTGCCAGCAGCTTAGTTATCAGGGGGGCGGCCAAAAACATTCAGTACTTC.